This is a list of T cell receptor beta chains from one sample in a study of healthy donors' naive CD4 and CD8 T cells. TCRdb independently ran MiXCR on the reads; one entry per CDR3 protein. In the table there are approximately 180,000 distinct CDR3 sequences, under 85% of which are singletons. Input material: naive CD4+ and CD8+ T cells sorted from blood, pooled from several donors. The receptors stem from a pool of human donors in good health; the sample pools cells from several healthy donors. CDR3s include the opening cysteine and the closing phenylalanine or tryptophan.

CAWSVSWGTGTQETQYF | TRBV30
CSVGSGSEQFF | TRBV29-1
CASSPRVGMNEQFF | TRBV5-6
CSVGGPETQYF | TRBV29-1
CASRVSGQETQYF | TRBV27
CASSLFWDRDTDTQYF | TRBV27
CSARVSGREYNEQFF | TRBV20-1
CASKGTGNTEAFF | TRBV19
CASSSEGLAAYEQYF | TRBV19
CASSLVTGGNNYGYTF | TRBV7-2
CASSYSRYYEQYF | TRBV6-5
CSVSPGSGRADEQYF | TRBV29-1
CASSIDPLRSTDTQYF | TRBV19
CASSYSSGEGTEAFF | TRBV6-5
CSVAGMMNTEAFF | TRBV29-1
CASSYSKWLAETSNEQFF | TRBV6-5
CASSRANQPQHF | TRBV12-3/TRBV12-4
CASSPSTKPEAFF | TRBV27
CSAGISSYNEQFF | TRBV20-1
CAWSVQNQPQHF | TRBV30
CASSIDPRGVSNQPQHF | TRBV19
CASSLSLAGAITDTQYF | TRBV5-1
CAWRDENSPLHF | TRBV30
CASSQGSPGDGYTF | TRBV18
CASSPGTDLNTGELFF | TRBV18
CASSYSDPRGETQYF | TRBV6-5
CSVDGTSGEYTYEQFF | TRBV29-1
CAISESWINYGYTF | TRBV10-3
CSVEQGRYTGELFF | TRBV29-1
CSVEAYSRDIMGYEQYF | TRBV29-1
CSVARGLGGELFF | TRBV29-1
CASRYLQGNTEAFF | TRBV6-5
CASRRLGQEVWGEQYF | TRBV6-5
CSVVWGPGETQYF | TRBV29-1
CSVDAGLRNEQFF | TRBV29-1